The next 11 T cell receptor beta chains were all read from a single sample in a study of shared clonotypes between healthy human individuals. Repertoires were generated with immunoSEQ multiplex PCR, while TCRdb's copy carries only in-frame clones and drops some. The sample records about 2.4 million clones, roughly 93% being singletons. Sample: naive CD4+ T cells from PBMCs. As for subset: CD45RA+ positively selected. These receptors came from a man aged 18 to 29 in good health. Some clones in this sample may be carry-over from other donors' samples.

This chain uses TRBV15 with TRBJ2-5; 8 bases line up with TRBD1. The DNA matches TRBJ2-7 better at its end, which makes the J call doubtful. This CDR3 has 14 residues. The germline CDR1 and CDR2 sequences are LNHNV and YYDKDF (reference sequence). CDR3 DNA sequence: TGTGCCACCAGCTCTTCGGACAGGGTCTACGAGCAGTACTTC. This gives the protein CATSSSDRVYEQYF.

The chain joins TRBV7-3 to TRBJ1-1; 7 positions match TRBD1. The V gene end was trimmed by 5 bases and the J gene end by 3 bases; junction bases not matched to a gene: 6. The CDR3 extends over 14 amino acids. CDR1 and CDR2 (germline): SGHTA, FQGTGA. In DNA, the CDR3 is TGTGCCAGCAGCCTGGACAGGACCTACACTGAAGCTTTCTTT. This encodes CASSLDRTYTEAFF.

This rearrangement joins TRBV5-1 to TRBJ2-1; unclear D gene. This CDR3 comprises 14 residues. Germline V gene sequence: CDR1 SGHRS, CDR2 YFSETQ. V was clipped by 1 base and J by 8 bases, with 13 bases between them. The CDR3 DNA follows: TGCGCCAGCAGCTTGTATTTATTGGGTGATGAGCAGTTCTTC. Protein: CASSLYLLGDEQFF.

The chain couples TRBV5-1 to TRBJ1-1; no clear D gene. CDR3 length: 19 residues. V was trimmed by 0 bases and J by 1 base, leaving 22 bases between them. Germline V gene sequence: CDR1 SGHRS, CDR2 YFSETQ. As DNA, the CDR3 is TGCGCCAGCAGCTTGGGTTTTAAAAGCCAGGACCGAGGGAACACTGAAGCTTTCTTT. Translation gives CASSLGFKSQDRGNTEAFF.

The chain has TRBV7-2 and TRBJ1-2; D perhaps matches TRBD1 (5 bases). Germline V CDR1 and CDR2: SGHTA, FQGNSA. The CDR3 runs to 14 residues. Trimming shortened V by 2 bases and J by 4 bases, and 11 bases separated the two germline ends. CDR3 in amino acids: CASSLYGAGYGYTF. CDR3 DNA sequence: TGTGCCAGCAGCTTATATGGGGCAGGCTATGGCTACACCTTC.

The chain uses TRBV27 and TRBJ2-1, with 9 bases that match TRBD2. CDR1 is MNHEY, CDR2 SMNVEV, per germline (reference sequence). The CDR3 extends over 20 amino acids. The V and J ends lost 6 bases and 6 bases, in that order; junction bases with no gene match: 24. The CDR3 DNA reads TGTGCCAGCAGCCTGGCGCGTGTTAGCGGGAGAGAGGGGGCGGGCAATGAGCAGTTCTTC. Amino acids: CASSLARVSGREGAGNEQFF.

V and J are TRBV29-1 and TRBJ1-1; D remains unclear. The CDR3 covers 14 residues. The germline V gene encodes CDR1 SQVTM and CDR2 ANQGSEA. V shed 4 bases and J shed 0 bases, with 12 bases lying between them. The CDR3 here is CSVATAPMNTEAFF. The CDR3 nucleotides read TGCAGCGTTGCCACAGCTCCTATGAACACTGAAGCTTTCTTT. Supplemented by reference TRBV29-1 and TRBJ1-1, the full variable domain reads SAVISQKPSRDICQRGTSLTIQCQVDSQVTMMFWYRQQPGQSLTLIATANQGSEATYESGFVIDKFPISRPNLTFSTLTVSNMSPEDSSIYLCSVATAPMNTEAFFGQGTRLTVV.

The V gene is TRBV5-4, the J gene TRBJ2-5, with TRBD2 matching 7 bases. The germline CDR1 and CDR2 sequences are SGHNT and YYREEE (reference sequence). The V and J ends lost 4 bases and 4 bases, in that order; junction bases with no gene match: 10. The CDR3 has 15 residues. CDR3 coding DNA: TGTGCCAGCAGCCCTGCCTGGGGGGGAGGAGAGACCCAGTACTTC. It codes for CASSPAWGGGETQYF.

The chain links TRBV27 to TRBJ1-5; D is possibly TRBD1 (6 bases). Looked up from germline, CDR1 is MNHEY and CDR2 is SMNVEV (reference sequence). V was clipped by 5 bases and J by 10 bases, with 18 bases between them. This CDR3 contains 14 residues. CDR3 bases: TGTGCCAGCAGTCCTCTTTCCTCAGGGGAACCCCAGCATTTT. Translation: CASSPLSSGEPQHF.

The DNA of the CDR3 is TGTGCCATCAGTGAGTCGACTATGGGGGGGAGGACTGAAGCTTTCTTT. Its translation is CAISESTMGGRTEAFF. The chain employs TRBV10-3 and TRBJ1-1, with D perhaps matching TRBD1 (5 bases). Deletions cut 0 bases from V and 5 bases from J, with 16 bases between. Per the germline V gene, CDR1 is ENHRY and CDR2 is SYGVKD. The CDR3 covers 16 residues.

This sequence joins TRBV9 and TRBJ2-2; D is unresolved. V was cut by 4 bases and J by 0 bases, with 7 bases left in between. In germline, CDR1 is SGDLS, CDR2 YYNGEE. CDR3 length: 14 residues. Here the CDR3 DNA reads TGTGCCAGCAGCTCAAGCCCGAACACCGGGGAGCTGTTTTTT. This codes for CASSSSPNTGELFF.